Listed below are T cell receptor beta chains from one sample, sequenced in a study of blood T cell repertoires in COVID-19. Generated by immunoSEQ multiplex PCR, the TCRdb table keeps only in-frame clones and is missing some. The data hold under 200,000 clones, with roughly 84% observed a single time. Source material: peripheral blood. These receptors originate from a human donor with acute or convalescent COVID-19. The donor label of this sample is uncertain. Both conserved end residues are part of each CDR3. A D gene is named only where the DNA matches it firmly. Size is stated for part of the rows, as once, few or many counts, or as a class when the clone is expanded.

CDR3 protein: CASSPRQGLRFSNQPQHF; CDR3 DNA: TGTGCCAGTAGTCCTCGACAGGGACTCCGTTTTAGCAATCAGCCCCAGCATTTT; D gene: TRBD1; clone size: NA; J gene: TRBJ1-5; V gene: TRBV19
CDR3 protein: CASSLDLRGKLFF; CDR3 DNA: TGTGCCAGCAGCTTAGATTTGCGAGGGAAACTGTTTTTT; D gene: NA; clone size: few; J gene: TRBJ1-4; V gene: TRBV11-2
CDR3 protein: CASSLSLSGNTIYF; CDR3 DNA: TGTGCCAGCAGCTTGTCCTTGTCTGGAAACACCATATATTTT; D gene: NA; clone size: once; J gene: TRBJ1-3; V gene: TRBV5-5
CDR3 protein: CASSEKGRAFF; CDR3 DNA: TGCGCCAGCAGTGAAAAGGGGAGGGCTTTCTTT; D gene: NA; clone size: few; J gene: TRBJ1-1; V gene: TRBV10-2
CDR3 protein: CASSLAGQNTEAFF; CDR3 DNA: TGTGCCAGCAGCTTAGCCGGACAGAACACTGAAGCTTTCTTT; D gene: NA; clone size: NA; J gene: TRBJ1-1; V gene: TRBV7-9
CDR3 protein: CASSLPQGAGGNTIYF; CDR3 DNA: TGTGCCAGCAGCTTACCCCAGGGGGCGGGGGGAAACACCATATATTTT; D gene: TRBD1; clone size: NA; J gene: TRBJ1-3; V gene: TRBV7-2
CDR3 protein: CASSYSRLPPRELFF; CDR3 DNA: TGTGCCAGCAGTTACTCGAGACTTCCCCCCAGGGAGCTGTTTTTT; D gene: NA; clone size: NA; J gene: TRBJ2-2; V gene: TRBV6-2/TRBV6-3
CDR3 protein: CASSIGTISGNTIYF; CDR3 DNA: TGTGCCAGTAGTATAGGGACAATATCTGGAAACACCATATATTTT; D gene: NA; clone size: few; J gene: TRBJ1-3; V gene: TRBV19
CDR3 protein: CASPTMGGGPGELFF; CDR3 DNA: TGTGCCAGCCCGACGATGGGGGGAGGGCCCGGGGAGCTGTTTTTT; D gene: TRBD2; clone size: once; J gene: TRBJ2-2; V gene: TRBV6-6
CDR3 protein: CASGGENNEQFF; CDR3 DNA: TGTGCCAGCGGGGGCGAGAACAATGAGCAGTTCTTC; D gene: NA; clone size: NA; J gene: TRBJ2-1; V gene: TRBV11-1
CDR3 protein: CASGAGQNTEAFF; CDR3 DNA: TGTGCCAGCGGGGCCGGACAGAACACTGAAGCTTTCTTT; D gene: NA; clone size: NA; J gene: TRBJ1-1; V gene: TRBV14
CDR3 protein: CASLDTQYF; CDR3 DNA: TGTGCCAGCCTAGATACGCAGTATTTT; D gene: NA; clone size: NA; J gene: TRBJ2-3; V gene: TRBV12-3/TRBV12-4
CDR3 protein: CASSLSQGQTEAFF; CDR3 DNA: TGTGCCAGCTCACTATCCCAGGGGCAGACTGAAGCTTTCTTT; D gene: NA; clone size: few; J gene: TRBJ1-1; V gene: TRBV18
CDR3 protein: CAWSVLRGNTIYF; CDR3 DNA: TGTGCCTGGAGTGTACTGCGCGGAAACACCATATATTTT; D gene: NA; clone size: many; J gene: TRBJ1-3; V gene: TRBV30
CDR3 protein: CAWKGLQRPVGTQYF; CDR3 DNA: TGTGCCTGGAAGGGACTCCAAAGGCCCGTGGGTACGCAGTATTTT; D gene: NA; clone size: NA; J gene: TRBJ2-3; V gene: TRBV30
CDR3 protein: CASSLGANYGYTF; CDR3 DNA: TGTGCCAGCAGCTTAGGAGCTAACTATGGCTACACCTTC; D gene: NA; clone size: NA; J gene: TRBJ1-2; V gene: TRBV7-9
CDR3 protein: CASSQGGGSSTQYF; CDR3 DNA: TGTGCCAGCAGCCAGGGCGGGGGCTCCAGTACGCAGTATTTT; D gene: NA; clone size: NA; J gene: TRBJ2-3; V gene: TRBV4-2
CDR3 protein: CASSLRVQQYF; CDR3 DNA: TGTGCCAGCAGCCTCAGGGTACAGCAGTACTTC; D gene: NA; clone size: NA; J gene: TRBJ2-7; V gene: TRBV6-4